This TCR beta chain originates from a study of radiation and T cells in renal cell carcinoma. The time point: blood 2 weeks post-SBRT. As for treatment: 15 Gy SBRT to primary tumor, nephrectomy 4 weeks later. CDR1 and CDR2 from the germline V gene are SQVTM and ANQGSEA. This CDR3 spans 13 amino acids. V lost 0 bases to trimming and J lost 5 bases; unmatched junction nucleotides: 3. The study's findings and limits: Top tumor clonotypes rose in blood 2 weeks post-radiation, then contracted.

Repertoires were generated with immunoSEQ multiplex PCR, while TCRdb's copy carries only in-frame clones and drops some. The table includes roughly 130,000 clones, about 81% detected once. With regard to this clone: Its target is unknown.

The origin of this receptor is a woman aged 55-70 years with renal cell carcinoma. V usage is TRBV29-1 and J usage is TRBJ1-2; the match to TRBD1 covers 7 bases. The sequences come from blood, collected from a patient whose treatment included radiotherapy and nephrectomy. As DNA, the CDR3 is TGCAGCGTTGAAGAGACAGGGACATATGGCTACACCTTC. Protein product: CSVEETGTYGYTF. Together with reference TRBV29-1 and TRBJ1-2, the CDR3 gives the full variable domain: SAVISQKPSRDICQRGTSLTIQCQVDSQVTMMFWYRQQPGQSLTLIATANQGSEATYESGFVIDKFPISRPNLTFSTLTVSNMSPEDSSIYLCSVEETGTYGYTFGSGTRLTVV.